Listed here are 2 T cell receptor beta chains from one sample, sequenced in a study of human T cells and chemical hapten exposure. Specified time point: patch test 2, 6 weeks after DPC sensitization. The treatment is: therapeutic diphenylcyclopropenone sensitization with weekly scalp DPC. TCRdb recomputed calls from the RACE reads with MiXCR, one row per CDR3 protein. This sample has around 99,000 distinct CDR3 sequences, with 8% to 13% found just once. This specimen consisted of whole blood, obtained in connection with sensitization to the hapten diphenylcyclopropenone (DPC). Receptors originate from a man aged 35 to 55 with alopecia areata. Some clones in this sample may be carry-over from other donors' samples.

This clonotype turned up a few times. The chain links TRBV10-3 to TRBJ2-7, with D perhaps being TRBD1 or TRBD2 (5 bases each). CDR1 ENHRY and CDR2 SYGVKD come from the germline V gene. Trimming removed 7 bases at V and 0 bases at J, with 10 bases between. The CDR3 consists of 13 residues. The CDR3 sequence is CAITGDDSYEQYF. Written as DNA, the CDR3 is TGTGCCATCACCGGGGACGACTCCTACGAGCAGTACTTC.

This clonotype was picked up a small number of times. The chain uses TRBV10-3 and TRBJ2-2; D is unresolved. The length of the CDR3 is 14 residues. V dropped 10 bases and J dropped 0 bases, with 12 bases sitting between them. CDR1 ENHRY and CDR2 SYGVKD come from the germline V gene. The CDR3 DNA reads as TGTGCCACCAACGCAGGTGCGAACACCGGGGAGCTGTTTTTT. Its protein product is CATNAGANTGELFF.